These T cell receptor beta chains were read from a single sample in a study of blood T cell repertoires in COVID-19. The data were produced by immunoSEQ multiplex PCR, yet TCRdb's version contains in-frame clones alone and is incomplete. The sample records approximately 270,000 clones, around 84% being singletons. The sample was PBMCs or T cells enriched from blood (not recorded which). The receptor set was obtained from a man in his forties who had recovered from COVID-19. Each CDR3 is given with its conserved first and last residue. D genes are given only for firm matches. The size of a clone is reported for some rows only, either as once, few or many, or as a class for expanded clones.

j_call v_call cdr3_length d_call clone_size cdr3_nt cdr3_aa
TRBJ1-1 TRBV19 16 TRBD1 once TGTGCCAGTAGTATATCCCCGACAGGGACGAACACTGAAGCTTTCTTT CASSISPTGTNTEAFF
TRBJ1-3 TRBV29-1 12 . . TGCAGCGTTCGAGAGGCTGGAAACACCATATATTTT CSVREAGNTIYF
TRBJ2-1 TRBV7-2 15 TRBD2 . TGTGCCAGCAGCTTAAGTGGGGGGGCCTACAATGAGCAGTTCTTC CASSLSGGAYNEQFF
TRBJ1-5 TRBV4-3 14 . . TGCGCCAGCAGCCAAGATTTTAACGGTGAGCCCCAGCATTTT CASSQDFNGEPQHF
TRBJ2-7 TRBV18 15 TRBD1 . TGTGCCAGCTCACCAGGGACAGGGGTAGTCTACGAGCAGTACTTC CASSPGTGVVYEQYF
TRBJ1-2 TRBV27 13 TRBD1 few TGTGCCAGCAGTCTACAGGGGAACTATGGCTACACCTTC CASSLQGNYGYTF
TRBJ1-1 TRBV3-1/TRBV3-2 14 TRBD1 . TGTGCCAGCAGCCAGACAGGGGGTTACACTGAAGCTTTCTTT CASSQTGGYTEAFF
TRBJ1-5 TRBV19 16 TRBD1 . TGTGCCAGTAGATCTACAGGGGCGATGGGCAATCAGCCCCAGCATTTT CASRSTGAMGNQPQHF
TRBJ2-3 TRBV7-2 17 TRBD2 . TGTGCCAGCAGCGGTGTAGCGGGGGGGGAAGGCCCAGATACGCAGTATTTT CASSGVAGGEGPDTQYF
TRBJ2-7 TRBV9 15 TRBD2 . TGTGCCAGCAGCGTAGGCCCCGGACTAGCGGACGAGCAGTACTTC CASSVGPGLADEQYF
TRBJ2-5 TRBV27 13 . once TGTGCCAGCAGTACTACATTGCAAGAGACCCAGTACTTC CASSTTLQETQYF
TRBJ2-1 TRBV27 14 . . TGTGCCAGCAGTTTAGAGGGTTCTGTCAATGAGCAGTTCTTC CASSLEGSVNEQFF
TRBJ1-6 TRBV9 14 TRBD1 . TGTGCCAGCAGCGTTGACAGGGAACTCTCACCCCTCCACTTT CASSVDRELSPLHF
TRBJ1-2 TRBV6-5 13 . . TGTGCCAGCAGTTACGGAGAAGATCGTGGCTACACCTTC CASSYGEDRGYTF
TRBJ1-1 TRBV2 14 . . TGTGCCAGCATCAGGATGGGGCCGAACACTGAAGCTTTCTTT CASIRMGPNTEAFF
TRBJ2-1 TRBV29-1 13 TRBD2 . TGCAGCGGGGGGAGCGGGAGGACTAATGAGCAGTTCTTC CSGGSGRTNEQFF
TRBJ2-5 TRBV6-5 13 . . TGTGCCAGCAGTTACTCCCGGGAGAGGACCCAGTACTTC CASSYSRERTQYF
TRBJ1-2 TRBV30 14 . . TGTGCCTGGAGTCCCGTTAGGGGCCGGTATGGCTACACCTTC CAWSPVRGRYGYTF
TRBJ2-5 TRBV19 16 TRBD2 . TGTGCCAGTAGTATCCAGACTAGCGGGACGATAGAGACCCAGTACTTC CASSIQTSGTIETQYF
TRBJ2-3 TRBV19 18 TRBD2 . TGTGCCAGTAGTCCGTTCGGGACTAGCGGGAGGAGCACAGATACGCAGTATTTT CASSPFGTSGRSTDTQYF
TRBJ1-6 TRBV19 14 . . TGTGCCAGTAGTACTCCGGGAGGTAATTCACCCCTCCACTTT CASSTPGGNSPLHF
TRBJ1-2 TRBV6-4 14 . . TGTGCCAGCAGCCGGGAAACAGGGCACTATGGCTACACCTTC CASSRETGHYGYTF
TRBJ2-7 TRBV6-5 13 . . TGTGCCAGCAGTTACACTACCTCCTACGAGCAGTACTTC CASSYTTSYEQYF
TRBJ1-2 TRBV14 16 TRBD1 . TGTGCCAGCAGCCAAGTACAGGGGCGAAATAACTATGGCTACACCTTC CASSQVQGRNNYGYTF
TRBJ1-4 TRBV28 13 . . TGTGCCATTTCACGAGCAACTAATGAAAAACTGTTTTTT CAISRATNEKLFF
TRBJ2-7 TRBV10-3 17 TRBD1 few TGTGCCATCAGTGAGTCAATGGGGACAGGGGACTCCCACGAGCAGTACTTC CAISESMGTGDSHEQYF
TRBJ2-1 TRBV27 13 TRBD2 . TGTGCCAGCAGATTGGCGGGAGGCGGTGAGCAGTTCTTC CASRLAGGGEQFF
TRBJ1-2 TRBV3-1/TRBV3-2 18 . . TGTGCCAGCAGCCAAGATCGTCCCAGGGTTCTTTTCAACTATGGCTACACCTTC CASSQDRPRVLFNYGYTF
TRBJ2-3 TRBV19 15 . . TGTGCCAGTACCCCCGGAGGACTTTTCACAGATACGCAGTATTTT CASTPGGLFTDTQYF
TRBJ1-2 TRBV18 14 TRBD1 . TGTGCCAGCTCACCGGGACAGGGGGCAGATGGCTACACCTTC CASSPGQGADGYTF